The 20 T cell receptor beta chains presented below share a single source sample, sequenced in a study of CXCR3-negative and CXCR3-positive naive CD8 T cells. Findings of the study overall: More hydrophobic TRB CDR3s occurred in CXCR3-positive than in CXCR3-negative naive cells.

Which antigens these TCRs recognize remains unknown. UMI labels and 5' RACE were used to prepare the TRB cDNA libraries. TCRdb re-called the 5' RACE reads; every CDR3 protein appears as one record, without DNA. The table for this sample gives about 98,000 distinct CDR3 sequences. Material: naive CXCR3+ CD8+ T cells from blood. Sample subset: CD45RO-CCR7+CD27+CD95- naive CD8+ T cells expressing CXCR3 (TNR3+). The receptors were sampled from a human donor in good health. Some clones in this sample may be carry-over from other donors' samples.

V gene TRBV28 combines with J gene TRBJ2-7; TCRdb returns TRBD1, unconfirmable since there is no DNA. This CDR3 is 14 amino acids long. CDR1 is MDHEN, CDR2 SYDVKM, per germline. This chain's CDR3 is CASSSGTNSYEQYF.

The chain links TRBV6-2 or TRBV6-3 to TRBJ1-2; absent DNA, TCRdb's TRBD1 call cannot be checked. There are 12 residues in the CDR3. Germline lookup yields CDR1 MNHEY and CDR2 SVGEGT. CDR3 loop: CATFPGGYGYTF.

V and J are TRBV7-3 and TRBJ2-3; without DNA, the TCRdb call of TRBD2 cannot be checked. CDR3 size: 16 residues. Germline V gene lookup returns CDR1 SGHTA and CDR2 FQGTGA. CDR3 region: CASSLGKLAGTDTQYF.

This chain links TRBV7-9 with TRBJ2-7; TCRdb calls TRBD1, which cannot be checked without DNA. This CDR3 has 13 residues. From germline, CDR1 is SEHNR and CDR2 FQNEAQ (reference sequence). The CDR3 sequence is CASSLGRGYEQYF.

CDR3 region: CASSFGDMSYEQYF. This chain links TRBV5-6 with TRBJ2-7. The CDR3 has 14 amino acids. CDR1 and CDR2 (germline): SGHDT, YYEEEE. Full variable domain (outside the CDR3, taken from reference TRBV5-6 and TRBJ2-7): DAGVTQSPTHLIKTRGQQVTLRCSPKSGHDTVSWYQQALGQGPQFIFQYYEEEERQRGNFPDRFSGHQFPNYSSELNVNALLLGDSALYLCASSFGDMSYEQYFGPGTRLTVT.

The gene calls are TRBV25-1 and TRBJ1-6; lacking DNA, the TRBD1 call made by TCRdb goes unchecked. This CDR3 comprises 16 residues. Germline loops: CDR1 MGHDK, CDR2 SYGVNS. This CDR3 reads CASSEYGQGPIGALHF.

The CDR3 spells CASSLRGGAGNEQFF. The rearrangement uses TRBV7-3 and TRBJ2-1; TCRdb calls TRBD2, which cannot be checked without DNA. The CDR3 runs to 15 residues. The germline CDR1 and CDR2 sequences are SGHTA and FQGTGA.

This chain links TRBV7-9 with TRBJ2-7; the D call from TCRdb, TRBD1, cannot be confirmed without DNA. CDR3 length: 15 amino acids. Germline CDR1 SEHNR, CDR2 FQNEAQ (reference sequence). CDR3 amino acids: CASSFSVLTWGEQYF. Combining the CDR3 with reference TRBV7-9 and TRBJ2-7 gives the whole variable domain DTGVSQNPRHKITKRGQNVTFRCDPISEHNRLYWYRQTLGQGPEFLTYFQNEAQLEKSRLLSDRFSAERPKGSFSTLEIQRTEQGDSAMYLCASSFSVLTWGEQYFGPGTRLTVT.

This sequence joins TRBV3-1 and TRBJ2-7; the TCRdb call, TRBD1, lacks DNA for checking. The CDR3 loop spans 15 amino acids. CDR1 LGHDT and CDR2 YNNKEL come from the germline V gene (reference sequence). This CDR3 is CASSATALPFYEQYF.

The rearrangement links TRBV6-1 to TRBJ2-7; checking the TCRdb D call of TRBD1 is not possible without DNA. The length of the CDR3 is 14 residues. In germline, CDR1 is MNHNS, CDR2 SASEGT. The CDR3 region is CASSEVTVSYEQYF.

The V and J genes are TRBV2 and TRBJ2-7; TCRdb lists TRBD1, though no DNA is available to test this call. CDR3 length: 14 amino acids. Per the germline V gene, CDR1 is SNHLY and CDR2 is FYNNEI. CDR3 sequence reads: CASSRTGTYHEQYF.

The chain uses TRBV7-6 and TRBJ2-1; the TRBD1 assignment by TCRdb is unverifiable without DNA. Per the germline V gene, CDR1 is SGHVS and CDR2 is FNYEAQ. The CDR3 length is 18 residues. CDR3 in amino acids: CASSPLGSGEINYNEQFF. Full variable domain (outside the CDR3, taken from reference TRBV7-6 and TRBJ2-1): GAGVSQSPRYKVTKRGQDVALRCDPISGHVSLYWYRQALGQGPEFLTYFNYEAQQDKSGLPNDRFSAERPEGSISTLTIQRTEQRDSAMYRCASSPLGSGEINYNEQFFGPGTRLTVL.

The genes are TRBV29-1 and TRBJ2-1; the TRBD1 assignment by TCRdb is unverifiable without DNA. This CDR3 contains 15 residues. Germline lookup yields CDR1 SQVTM and CDR2 ANQGSEA. The chain's CDR3 is CSVDSTGGDYNEQFF.

The gene calls are TRBV4-2 and TRBJ1-4. The length of the CDR3 is 13 residues. Germline V lookup: CDR1 LGHNA, CDR2 YNFKEQ. The CDR3 region is CASSQGVSEKLFF.

The rearrangement joins TRBV5-1 to TRBJ2-1; TCRdb's assignment of TRBD1 cannot be checked, as there is no DNA. The CDR3 is 14 amino acids. The germline V gene has CDR1 SGHRS and CDR2 YFSETQ. The CDR3 loop reads CASRGDRDYNEQFF.

This chain links TRBV10-3 with TRBJ2-2; TCRdb proposes TRBD2, but this gene call is untestable without DNA. Germline CDR1 is ENHRY and CDR2 is SYGVKD. The CDR3 has 16 residues. CDR3 protein: CAITPTSGPPVGELFF.

The chain combines TRBV29-1 with TRBJ2-2. In germline, CDR1 is SQVTM, CDR2 ANQGSEA. The CDR3 is 12 residues long. CDR3 in amino acids: CSVEVTPGELFF.

This chain connects TRBV20-1 to TRBJ1-1; TCRdb reports TRBD1, a call that lacks DNA to check it against. The CDR3 length is 16 residues. Per germline, CDR1 DFQATT and CDR2 SNEGSKA (reference sequence). CDR3 residues: CSARGPDREVVTEAFF.

The chain links TRBV19 to TRBJ2-1; the TRBD2 assignment by TCRdb is unverifiable without DNA. CDR3 size: 15 residues. Germline CDR1 LNHDA, CDR2 SQIVND (reference sequence). The CDR3 loop reads CASLPSGASYNEQFF.

The chain joins TRBV7-9 to TRBJ1-1. CDR1 SEHNR and CDR2 FQNEAQ come from the germline V gene (reference sequence). This CDR3 is built from 13 residues. The CDR3 sequence is CASSWERNTEAFF.